A single T cell receptor beta chain is shown here with its context. The data stem from a study of blood T cell repertoires in COVID-19. In the study overall: There were acute and convalescent COVID-19 samples, and they came from the United States, Italy and Spain. PBMCs, B-cell-depleted T cells, or T cells provided the cDNA or gDNA that made up the material.

The Seattle patients, enrolled during active infection, were followed longitudinally. Under the authors' procedure: The assay estimated nucleated cells by amplifying reference gene primers. This table comes from immunoSEQ multiplex PCR, and its TCRdb copy is limited to in-frame clones, with some not included. V and J calls and clone size come straight from that table; D and trimming were deduced from the DNA. Among around 430,000 clones, more than 70% were seen once, and the ten largest hold around 12%. This receptor was obtained from a woman between 45 and 65 years old with COVID-19, enrolled during active disease. The sequenced sample was peripheral blood.

The CDR3 DNA reads as TGTGCCAGCAGCCGAAGATCCCTACTGGAACAGGGTAGCTATGGCTACACCTTC. Its translation: CASSRRSLLEQGSYGYTF. The chain recombines TRBV3-1 (or the pseudogene TRBV3-2) with TRBJ1-2; tentatively, D is TRBD1 (6 bases). This CDR3 spans 18 amino acids. Trimming took off 4 bases at V and 4 bases at J, with 25 bases between the two ends. Germline CDR1 is LGHDT and CDR2 is YNNKEL (reference sequence).